This note documents a single TCR beta chain sequence. What it recognizes is unknown. This specimen belongs to a study of T cells after yellow fever vaccination. Trimming pared 4 bases from V and 8 bases from J, leaving 6 bases between. The CDR3 is made up of 11 amino acids. CDR1 and CDR2 from the germline V gene are SEHNR and FQNEAQ (reference sequence). A single record per CDR3 protein comes from TCRdb applying MiXCR to the 5' RACE reads. The sample consists of 170,000 or so distinct CDR3 sequences, about 6.2% of them appearing once. Study-wide points: Researchers noted that a small share of clonotypes showed up in both CD4 and CD8 compartments.

This material consisted of CD4+ T cells sorted from PBMCs, taken on the day of the first yellow fever vaccination. This chain uses TRBV7-9 with TRBJ2-1, with unresolved D. The clonotype was recovered from a man younger than 35 who received the YFV17D yellow fever vaccine. CDR3 protein: CASSSAYEQFF. CDR3 bases: TGTGCCAGCAGCTCAGCCTATGAGCAGTTCTTC. Full variable domain (rest looked up from reference TRBV7-9 and TRBJ2-1): DTGVSQNPRHKITKRGQNVTFRCDPISEHNRLYWYRQTLGQGPEFLTYFQNEAQLEKSRLLSDRFSAERPKGSFSTLEIQRTEQGDSAMYLCASSSAYEQFFGPGTRLTVL.